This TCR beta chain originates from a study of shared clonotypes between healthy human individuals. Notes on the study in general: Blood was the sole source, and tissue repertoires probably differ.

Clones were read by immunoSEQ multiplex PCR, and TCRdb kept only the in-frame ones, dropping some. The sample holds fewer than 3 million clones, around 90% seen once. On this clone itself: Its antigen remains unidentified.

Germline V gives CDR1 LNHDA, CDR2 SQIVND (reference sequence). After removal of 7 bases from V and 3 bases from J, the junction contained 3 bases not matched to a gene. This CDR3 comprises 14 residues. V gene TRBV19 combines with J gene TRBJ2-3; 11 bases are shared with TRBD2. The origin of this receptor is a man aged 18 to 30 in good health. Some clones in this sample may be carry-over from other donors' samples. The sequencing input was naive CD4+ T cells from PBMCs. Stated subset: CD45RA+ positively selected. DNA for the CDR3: TGTGCCAGTAATAGCGGGAGGGCAACAGATACGCAGTATTTT. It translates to CASNSGRATDTQYF.